The present T cell receptor (beta chain) was sequenced within a study of T cells in Graves' hyperthyroidism and ophthalmopathy. Whole-study context: The blood sample was taken at first diagnosis, before treatment began.

This clonotype was recorded at least ten times. Its antigen is not known. Regarding the study as a whole: Separating ophthalmopathy from stable hyperthyroidism was achieved by a 13 V-J model.

Diagnostic decisions used clinical symptoms, serum thyroxine and TRAb, thyroid ultrasound and orbital computed tomography. Fresh peripheral blood, more than 9 ml, yielded the PBMCs. TCR beta CDR3 region amplification was performed from RNA transcripts. TCR CDR3 underwent first-round RT-PCR with the HTBI primer set. One entry per CDR3 protein, called by TCRdb with MiXCR from the multiplex PCR reads. The sample has 450,000 to 550,000 distinct CDR3 sequences, approximately 25% seen once; the top ten hold over 9%. V lost 6 bases, J lost 0 bases, and 6 bases lay in between. The CDR3 covers 13 residues. The receptor was derived from a young woman with Graves' ophthalmopathy. This sequence joins TRBV12-3 or TRBV12-4 and TRBJ1-5, with D perhaps TRBD1 (5 bases). Sequenced sample: blood. The CDR3 DNA sequence: TGTGCCAGCAGGGGGGATAGCAATCAGCCCCAGCATTTT. Translated, it gives CASRGDSNQPQHF.